The present TCR beta chain was sequenced within a study of T cells after yellow fever vaccination. The TCR cDNA carried a universal primer site and UMIs from 5'RACE template switching. TCRdb recomputed calls from the 5' RACE reads with MiXCR, one row per CDR3 protein. The table lists some 600,000 distinct CDR3 sequences, 9% to 15% of them singletons, with under 15% in the top ten. CDR3 size: 13 residues. J gave up 9 bases and V 3 bases, and 8 bases lay outside the gene matches. Germline CDR1 and CDR2: SQVTM and ANQGSEA. On this clonotype itself: Its matching antigen is unknown.

Overall study results and limits: Researchers report a weaker secondary response that nonetheless peaked faster, day 5 versus 15. The study re-detected most primary-vaccination clones after the booster (96% CD4, roughly 85% CD8).

Specimen: PBMCs, collected on the day of the yellow fever booster vaccination. This rearrangement joins TRBV29-1 to TRBJ2-1; 7 nucleotides align to TRBD2. The receptor was derived from a young man who received the YFV17D yellow fever vaccine. The CDR3: CSVDWTSLREQFF. As DNA, the CDR3 is TGCAGCGTTGATTGGACTAGTTTACGTGAGCAGTTCTTC.